Listed here are 3 T cell receptor beta chains from one sample, sequenced in a study of blood T cells in healthy people across ages. For the second PCR, which ran for about 7 to 11 cycles, a sample-barcoded 5' primer and a J-beta primer mix were used. TCRdb re-called the 5' RACE reads with MiXCR, one entry per CDR3 protein. This sample has more than 500,000 distinct CDR3 sequences, with about 28% found just once. These data were likewise used in another study, on T cells of mothers and their children.

The sample consisted of blood. The receptors here all came from a boy aged 2 to 10 in good health.

This clonotype was found a few times. Mismatch with germline at one junction end may stem from a read error. The chain recombines TRBV6-6 with TRBJ2-1, with D tentatively TRBD1 or TRBD2 (5 bases each). The CDR3 runs 11 residues. Germline V gives CDR1 MNHNY, CDR2 SVGAGI (reference sequence). CDR3 protein: CASSTGTLLIF. Written as DNA, the CDR3 is TGTGCCAGCAGCACGGGGACCCTTTTAATCTTC.

The CDR3 bases are TGTGCCAGCAGTTTAGCGTTAGTCGGAGGGACCCAGTACTTC. Translated, it gives CASSLALVGGTQYF. The V call is TRBV27, the J call TRBJ2-5; a possible D gene is TRBD2 (5 bases). Germline V gene data show CDR1 as MNHEY and CDR2 as SMNVEV (reference sequence). The CDR3 loop spans 14 amino acids. Trimming pared 2 bases from V and 7 bases from J, leaving 14 bases between.

This clonotype came up a few times. The V and J genes are TRBV5-1 and TRBJ2-3; D call uncertain. V gave up 4 bases and J gave up 3 bases, with 15 bases separating them. Germline V gene data show CDR1 as SGHRS and CDR2 as YFSETQ. This CDR3 region has 15 residues. The CDR3 protein is CASSPTLEITDTQYF. In nucleotides, the CDR3 is TGCGCCAGCAGCCCGACGTTGGAGATTACAGATACGCAGTATTTT.